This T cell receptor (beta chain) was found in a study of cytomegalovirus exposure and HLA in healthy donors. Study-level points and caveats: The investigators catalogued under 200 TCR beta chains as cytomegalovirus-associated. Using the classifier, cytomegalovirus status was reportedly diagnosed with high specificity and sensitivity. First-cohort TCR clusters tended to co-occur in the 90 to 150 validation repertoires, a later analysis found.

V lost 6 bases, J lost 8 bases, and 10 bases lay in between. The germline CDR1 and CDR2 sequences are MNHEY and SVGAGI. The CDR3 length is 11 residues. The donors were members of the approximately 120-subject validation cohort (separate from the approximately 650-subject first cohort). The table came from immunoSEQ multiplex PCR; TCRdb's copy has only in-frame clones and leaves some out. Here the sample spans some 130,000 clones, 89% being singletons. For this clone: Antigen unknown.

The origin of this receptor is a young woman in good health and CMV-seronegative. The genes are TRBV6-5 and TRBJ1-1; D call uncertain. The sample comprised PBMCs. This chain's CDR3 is CASSRSREAFF. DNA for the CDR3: TGTGCCAGCAGCCGAAGTCGGGAAGCTTTCTTT.